The 17 T cell receptor beta chains below all came from one sample that was sequenced in a study of Graves' ophthalmopathy and Graves' hyperthyroidism. For repertoire sequencing, the TCR beta CDR3 regions were amplified from RNA transcripts. The first round was an RT-PCR with HTBI primers, and the second round was a multiplex PCR. Using its own MiXCR run on the multiplex PCR reads, TCRdb lists one record per CDR3 protein. The sample holds approximately 500,000 distinct CDR3 sequences, approximately 15% seen once. Source material: blood. The receptors derive from a woman in her 30s with Graves' ophthalmopathy.

This clonotype appeared many times. The V call is TRBV11-2, the J call TRBJ1-2; weak D call: TRBD1 (5 bases). CDR1 is SGHAT, CDR2 FQNNGV, per germline. The V end was cut by 5 bases, the J end by 3 bases, with 22 bases between. CDR3 length equals 17 residues. The DNA for the CDR3 is TGTGCCAGCAGCCTCACAATGTCCCGCCCGGGGGACTATGGCTACACCTTC. Translated: CASSLTMSRPGDYGYTF.

The rearrangement joins TRBV28 to TRBJ2-5, with D tentatively TRBD2 (6 bases). Deletions cut 3 bases from V and 4 bases from J, with 15 bases between. Germline-derived CDR1 and CDR2 are MDHEN and SYDVKM. CDR3 length: 15 residues. DNA for the CDR3: TGTGCCAGCAGTTTTCGGGGGACGCGCGCAGAGACCCAGTACTTC. This translates into CASSFRGTRAETQYF.

This clonotype was counted many times. V and J are TRBV11-1 and TRBJ1-1; D may be TRBD1 (6 bases). The CDR3 sequence is 16 residues long. V lost 3 bases and J lost 0, with 14 bases in between. CDR1 and CDR2 (germline): SGHAT, FQDESV (reference sequence). The CDR3 spells CASSFSGGRMNTEAFF. The DNA of the CDR3 is TGTGCCAGCAGCTTTTCGGGGGGCCGGATGAACACTGAAGCTTTCTTT. Using reference TRBV11-1 and TRBJ1-1 for the parts outside the CDR3, the full variable domain is EAEVAQSPRYKITEKSQAVAFWCDPISGHATLYWYRQILGQGPELLVQFQDESVVDDSQLPKDRFSAERLKGVDSTLKIQPAELGDSAMYLCASSFSGGRMNTEAFFGQGTRLTVV.

In this sample, this clonotype turned up many times. The chain carries TRBV15 and TRBJ2-2; 9 nucleotides align to TRBD2. Germline assignment: CDR1 LNHNV and CDR2 YYDKDF (reference sequence). The CDR3 contains 16 residues. V dropped 0 bases and J dropped 5; count of bases not matched to a gene: 4. Here the CDR3 DNA reads TGTGCCACCAGCAGAGACCTAGCGGGAAGGACCGGGGAGCTGTTTTTT. It specifies CATSRDLAGRTGELFF. Combining the CDR3 with reference TRBV15 and TRBJ2-2 gives the whole variable domain DAMVIQNPRYQVTQFGKPVTLSCSQTLNHNVMYWYQQKSSQAPKLLFHYYDKDFNNEADTPDNFQSRRPNTSFCFLDIRSPGLGDTAMYLCATSRDLAGRTGELFFGEGSRLTVL.

This clonotype was seen at least ten times. The V gene is TRBV2, the J gene TRBJ1-6; D is perhaps TRBD1 (6 bases). The CDR3 covers 15 residues. CDR1 is SNHLY and CDR2 is FYNNEI in the germline V gene. V was shortened by 6 bases and J by 8 bases, with 17 bases between the two germline ends. The CDR3 reads CASSGGLPSHSPLHF. The CDR3, as DNA: TGTGCCAGCAGCGGGGGGCTTCCTTCCCATTCACCCCTCCACTTT.

This clonotype has only a few counts. The chain joins TRBV30 to TRBJ1-1; 10 nucleotides agree with TRBD1. The CDR3 runs to 12 residues. From germline, CDR1 is GTSNPN and CDR2 SVGIG (reference sequence). The trim removed 5 bases at V and 11 bases at J, leaving 8 bases unmatched. The CDR3 coding sequence is TGTGCCTGGGCTGACAGGGGGCCGGGGGCTTTCTTT. Protein product: CAWADRGPGAFF.

Concerning this clonotype: The CDR3 does not close with the conserved phenylalanine or tryptophan, likely indicating a read error. Because the CDR3's place on the DNA is in doubt, the DNA is left out and the CDR3 is given as listed by TCRdb. The chain is built from TRBV30 and TRBJ1-1. The CDR3 is 8 residues long, counting both termini. The V gene's germline CDR1 is GTSNPN and CDR2 SVGIG (reference sequence). The CDR3 region is CAWSQTLY.

This clonotype occurred many times. This chain joins TRBV28 and TRBJ1-2; TRBD1 aligns across 11 bases. With V trimmed by 5 bases and J by 2 bases, 13 bases remained unmatched. Germline V gene lookup returns CDR1 MDHEN and CDR2 SYDVKM. CDR3 size: 18 residues. The CDR3 loop reads CASSTIRTGGASNYGYTF. CDR3 sequence (DNA): TGTGCCAGCAGTACAATTCGGACAGGGGGCGCATCCAACTATGGCTACACCTTC.

This clonotype was seen at least ten times. The chain has TRBV7-9 and TRBJ2-5, with D perhaps given as TRBD1 or TRBD2 (5 bases each). Trimming left V 4 bases short and J 2 bases short, with 17 bases between. The CDR3 sequence is 16 residues long. CDR1 is SEHNR, CDR2 FQNEAQ, per germline (reference sequence). The CDR3 region is CASSSTGFEGQETQYF. CDR3 bases: TGTGCCAGCAGCTCAACGGGTTTCGAGGGGCAAGAGACCCAGTACTTC.

This chain joins TRBV11-2 and TRBJ2-5; 13 bases match TRBD2. Germline lookup yields CDR1 SGHAT and CDR2 FQNNGV. V was clipped by 4 bases and J by 4 bases; unmatched bases: 9. The CDR3 extends over 17 amino acids. The CDR3 spells CASSSSKLAGGIETQYF. The DNA of the CDR3 is TGTGCCAGCAGCTCCAGCAAACTAGCGGGAGGGATAGAGACCCAGTACTTC. The full variable domain, its missing parts supplied by reference TRBV11-2 and TRBJ2-5, is EAGVAQSPRYKIIEKRQSVAFWCNPISGHATLYWYQQILGQGPKLLIQFQNNGVVDDSQLPKDRFSAERLKGVDSTLKIQPAKLEDSAVYLCASSSSKLAGGIETQYFGPGTRLLVL.

This clonotype was seen more than once but under ten times. The gene calls are TRBV27 and TRBJ2-4; D is uncertain. This CDR3 has 12 residues. Trimming stripped 5 bases from V and 14 bases from J, with 16 bases between. Germline lookup yields CDR1 MNHEY and CDR2 SMNVEV (reference sequence). CDR3 protein: CASSPRGETKYF. CDR3 nucleotide sequence: TGTGCCAGCAGTCCCAGAGGCGAGACCAAGTACTTC.

This clonotype was counted many times. The chain recombines TRBV6-2 or TRBV6-3 with TRBJ1-2, with a tentative D call TRBD1 (5 bases). V lost 2 bases and J lost 7, with 20 bases in between. The germline gives CDR1 MNHEY, CDR2 SVGEGT. The CDR3 consists of 16 residues. The DNA of the CDR3 is TGTGCCAGCAGTTACGTTCCGGGGGGACTAACGTCTGGCTACACCTTC. It encodes CASSYVPGGLTSGYTF.

This clonotype appeared many times. CDR3 sequence: CASSFGRTYEQYF. The CDR3 DNA is TGCGCCAGCAGCTTTGGACGGACCTACGAGCAGTACTTC. The chain joins TRBV5-1 to TRBJ2-7, with unresolved D. The germline V gene has CDR1 SGHRS and CDR2 YFSETQ. Trimming cost V 2 bases and J 2 bases, with 8 bases left between them. CDR3 length: 13 amino acids.

The table lists this clonotype with many counts. The junction departs from the called germline gene at one end, perhaps through a read error. This chain links TRBV12-3 or TRBV12-4 with TRBJ1-6; tentatively, D is TRBD1 (6 bases). The CDR3 loop spans 14 amino acids. CDR3 nucleotides: TGTGCCACATCCGGGGGCTCCTATAAGTCACCCCTCCACTTT. Its protein is CATSGGSYKSPLHF.

This clonotype came up many times. The CDR3, as DNA: TGTGCCAGTAGTCACACCTCCCAGACTGAAGCTTTCTTT. As protein: CASSHTSQTEAFF. The chain uses TRBV19 and TRBJ1-1; D remains unclear. CDR1 is LNHDA and CDR2 is SQIVND in the germline V gene (reference sequence). The CDR3 extends over 13 amino acids. Trimming stripped 5 bases from V and 5 bases from J, with 12 bases between.

This clonotype has a count of ten or more. This sequence joins TRBV11-2 and TRBJ2-5; 8 nucleotides match TRBD2. The J segment lost 1 base and the V segment lost 1 base, leaving 2 bases of the junction unmatched. Per germline, CDR1 SGHAT and CDR2 FQNNGV. This CDR3 is built from 15 residues. The CDR3 is CASSLAGGTQETQYF. In DNA form, the CDR3 reads TGTGCCAGCAGCTTAGCGGGAGGGACCCAAGAGACCCAGTACTTC. The full variable domain, rest sourced from reference TRBV11-2 and TRBJ2-5, is EAGVAQSPRYKIIEKRQSVAFWCNPISGHATLYWYQQILGQGPKLLIQFQNNGVVDDSQLPKDRFSAERLKGVDSTLKIQPAKLEDSAVYLCASSLAGGTQETQYFGPGTRLLVL.

This clonotype came up many times. The V and J genes are TRBV28 and TRBJ2-7; possible D gene TRBD1, 6 bases. The CDR3 spans 14 residues. Germline V lookup: CDR1 MDHEN, CDR2 SYDVKM. V lost 3 bases and J lost 4, with 13 bases in between. The CDR3 DNA reads TGTGCCAGCAGTTTGACGTTTAGGGGGTACGAGCAGTACTTC. Translating it yields CASSLTFRGYEQYF.